The 13 T cell receptor beta chains listed next were all sequenced from one sample in a study of T cells in Graves' hyperthyroidism and ophthalmopathy. Template material for amplifying TCR beta CDR3 regions consisted of RNA transcripts. First-round RT-PCR targeting the TCR CDR3 was performed with the HTBI primer set. TCRdb redid the calling of the multiplex PCR reads with MiXCR, one entry per CDR3 protein. The sample has more than 550,000 distinct CDR3 sequences, 15% to 20% seen once. Sequencing was done on a sample of blood. The receptor set was obtained from a woman aged 50 to 65 with Graves' hyperthyroidism that later progressed to Graves' ophthalmopathy.

The chain links TRBV6-1 to TRBJ1-5, with 7 bases aligning to TRBD1. CDR1 and CDR2 (germline): MNHNS, SASEGT. The CDR3 covers 15 residues. The junction had 9 bases not matched to a gene; V was cut back by 10 bases and J by 0 bases. The CDR3: CAITRDSYSNQPQHF. DNA of the CDR3: TGTGCCATAACCCGGGACAGCTATAGCAATCAGCCCCAGCATTTT.

The chain uses TRBV20-1 and TRBJ1-4, with D possibly matching TRBD1 (5 bases). The CDR3 is made up of 16 amino acids. Germline CDR1 reads DFQATT; CDR2 reads SNEGSKA (reference sequence). V was shortened by 2 bases and J by 8 bases, with 21 bases between the two germline ends. Written as DNA, the CDR3 is TGCAGTGCTAGATCCCCTGGGGGGGACCTGGGGGAAAAACTGTTTTTT. Its translation is CSARSPGGDLGEKLFF.

This clonotype was counted many times. The chain has TRBV10-3 and TRBJ1-1, with D possibly matching TRBD1 (5 bases). Trimming took 4 bases from V and 11 from J, leaving 11 bases between them. The CDR3 extends over 11 amino acids. Per the germline V gene, CDR1 is ENHRY and CDR2 is SYGVKD. The CDR3 DNA sequence: TGTGCCATCAGTGGAACCTCAGGGGCTTTCTTT. It is translated as CAISGTSGAFF.

A remark on this clonotype: Because the CDR3 is missing its conserved closing phenylalanine or tryptophan, this is likely a read error. The DNA is left out, because the CDR3 cannot be placed on it with certainty; the CDR3 is given as TCRdb lists it. The rearrangement links TRBV18 to TRBJ1-2. From its first to its last residue, the CDR3 has 14 amino acids. Germline V gene sequence: CDR1 KGHSH, CDR2 LQKENI. The CDR3: CASSPPGGWYGHTL.

This clonotype was observed many times. The rearrangement links TRBV2 to TRBJ2-3; 11 bases agree with TRBD1. With V trimmed by 2 bases and J by 6 bases, 4 bases remained unmatched. The CDR3 length is 15 residues. CDR1 is SNHLY and CDR2 is FYNNEI in the germline V gene. The CDR3 nucleotides read TGTGCCAGCAGTGAAAGGACAGGGGGCTTCGATACGCAGTATTTT. Residues: CASSERTGGFDTQYF.

This chain links TRBV4-1 with TRBJ2-3; no firm D call. V was clipped by 0 bases and J by 0 bases, with 10 bases between them. CDR3 length: 16 residues. Germline CDR1 is MGHRA and CDR2 is YSYEKL. CDR3 sequence: CASSQDSSPSTDTQYF. Written as DNA, the CDR3 is TGCGCCAGCAGCCAAGACAGCTCCCCTAGCACAGATACGCAGTATTTT.

A word on this clonotype: A read error may explain this, as a much larger clone is one base away. The chain is built from TRBV3-1 and TRBJ2-7, with TRBD2 identical over 10 bases. Per germline, CDR1 LGHDT and CDR2 YNNKEL (reference sequence). The CDR3 spans 14 residues. Here the CDR3 DNA reads TGTGCCAGCGGCCATGCAGCGGGGGGGCTCGAGCAGTACTTC. Its protein product is CASGHAAGGLEQYF.

This clonotype appeared a few times. The gene calls are TRBV20-1 and TRBJ2-3; the D is unclear. CDR1 and CDR2 (germline): DFQATT, SNEGSKA (reference sequence). The CDR3 extends over 16 amino acids. Trimming took off 3 bases at V and 2 bases at J, with 18 bases between the two ends. The CDR3 nucleotides read TGCAGTGCTAGGGTCCCCTACAGTCCTCACACAGATACGCAGTATTTT. This translates into CSARVPYSPHTDTQYF.

Many counts were recorded for this clonotype. V and J are TRBV6-2 or TRBV6-3 and TRBJ1-1; D possibly corresponds to TRBD1 (5 bases). The CDR3 is made up of 16 amino acids. Germline CDR1 is MNHEY and CDR2 is SVGEGT. Deletions cut 2 bases from V and 3 bases from J, with 16 bases between. As DNA, the CDR3 is TGTGCCAGCAGTTACCCACCGGGGGGGTTGCACACTGAAGCTTTCTTT. This sequence encodes CASSYPPGGLHTEAFF.

Ten or more counts support this clonotype. The V call is TRBV3-1, the J call TRBJ1-2; no definite D call. CDR3 length: 17 residues. V gave up 0 bases and J gave up 4 bases, with 18 bases separating them. CDR1 and CDR2 (germline): LGHDT, YNNKEL (reference sequence). The CDR3 region is CASSQDAGDPGTYGYTF. CDR3 nucleotide sequence: TGTGCCAGCAGCCAAGACGCGGGTGACCCCGGCACCTATGGCTACACCTTC.

The CDR3 nucleotides read TGCAGTGCTAGAGAATCGGGGAGGGGGTGGGTTAGCAGCAATCAGCCCCAGCATTTT. Translated: CSARESGRGWVSSNQPQHF. This sequence joins TRBV20-1 and TRBJ1-5, with D possibly matching TRBD1 (6 bases). The CDR3 is 19 residues long. V shed 0 bases and J shed 1 base, with 22 bases lying between them. Looked up from germline, CDR1 is DFQATT and CDR2 is SNEGSKA (reference sequence).

The V and J genes are TRBV27 and TRBJ1-1; possibly TRBD1 for D (6 bases). Germline V CDR1 and CDR2: MNHEY, SMNVEV (reference sequence). Trimming removed 8 bases from V and 0 bases from J, with 10 bases in between. This CDR3 spans 13 amino acids. In DNA form, the CDR3 reads TGTGCCAGCGGGGGGGACATGAACACTGAAGCTTTCTTT. Translation: CASGGDMNTEAFF.

This clonotype showed up just a few times. The chain combines TRBV6-5 with TRBJ1-6; no firm D call. The V end was cut by 1 base, the J end by 10 bases, with 8 bases between. The germline V gene encodes CDR1 MNHEY and CDR2 SVGAGI. The CDR3 length is 13 residues. CDR3 nucleotides: TGTGCCAGCAGTTACTGGTCGGGGTCACCCCTCCACTTT. It specifies CASSYWSGSPLHF.